Below are 24 T cell receptor beta chains sequenced from a single sample in a study of control samples from healthy donors and cancer patients. TCRdb keeps only in-frame clones here, not all; method: immunoSEQ multiplex PCR. The sample shows approximately 120,000 clones, about nine tenths of them seen only once. The specimen was blood. These receptors originate from a human donor in good health. The donor label of this sample is uncertain.

This clone was found once. The V and J genes are TRBV11-1 and TRBJ1-2; no clear D gene. This CDR3 has 14 residues. Germline V CDR1 and CDR2: SGHAT, FQDESV (reference sequence). V dropped 0 bases and J dropped 7 bases, with 12 bases sitting between them. CDR3 DNA: TGTGCCAGCAGCTTAGCAGGTATAACGAGTGGCTACACCTTC. It is translated as CASSLAGITSGYTF.

The CDR3 loop is CASGLDRQGLSPEAFF. The CDR3 nucleotides are TGTGCTAGTGGTTTGGACAGACAGGGGCTTAGCCCTGAAGCTTTCTTT. V is TRBV12-5 and J is TRBJ1-1, with 8 bases that match TRBD1. Germline trimming cut 1 base from V and 6 bases from J; bases unmatched to any gene: 10. Germline V gene data show CDR1 as LGHNT and CDR2 as FRNRAP. The CDR3 runs to 16 residues.

V and J are TRBV10-3 and TRBJ2-3; D not certain. The CDR3 totals 12 residues. Germline CDR1 is ENHRY and CDR2 is SYGVKD. Trimming removed 8 bases at V and 6 bases at J, with 12 bases between. CDR3 protein: CAIGMDGDTQYF. The CDR3 nucleotides are TGTGCCATCGGCATGGACGGGGATACGCAGTATTTT.

This sequence joins TRBV7-8 and TRBJ2-2, with D unresolved. Trimming took 4 bases from V and 0 from J, leaving 0 bases between them. The CDR3 has 12 amino acids. CDR1 is SGHVS, CDR2 FQNEAQ, per germline. The CDR3 DNA sequence: TGTGCCAGCAGCTCGAACACCGGGGAGCTGTTTTTT. Translating gives CASSSNTGELFF.

The chain has TRBV5-8 and TRBJ1-5; the D gene is possibly TRBD1 (6 bases). Trimming cost V 1 base and J 7 bases, with 9 bases left between them. The CDR3 length is 13 residues. In germline, CDR1 is SGHTS, CDR2 YDEGEE. CDR3 amino acids: CASSLSGDQPQHF. In DNA form, the CDR3 reads TGTGCCAGCAGCTTGTCAGGGGACCAGCCCCAGCATTTT.

The chain is built from TRBV7-2 and TRBJ2-1; no reliable D call. CDR1 and CDR2 from the germline V gene are SGHTA and FQGNSA. The ends were cut back, 4 bases at V and 5 bases at J, with 15 bases in the middle. This CDR3 region has 15 residues. CDR3 amino acids: CASSSSHSRHNEQFF. The CDR3 region has the DNA TGTGCCAGCAGCTCGTCCCACTCCCGACACAATGAGCAGTTCTTC.

This clone was found a few times. V and J are TRBV28 and TRBJ1-6; D is ambiguous. This CDR3 contains 13 residues. Trimming cost V 5 bases and J 8 bases, with 10 bases left between them. Germline values: CDR1 MDHEN, CDR2 SYDVKM. The DNA of the CDR3 is TGTGCCAGCAGTCCCCCATCGGATTCACCCCTCCACTTT. This translates into CASSPPSDSPLHF. Supplemented by reference TRBV28 and TRBJ1-6, the full variable domain reads DVKVTQSSRYLVKRTGEKVFLECVQDMDHENMFWYRQDPGLGLRLIYFSYDVKMKEKGDIPEGYSVSREKKERFSLILESASTNQTSMYLCASSPPSDSPLHFGNGTRLTVT.

The chain recombines TRBV4-1 with TRBJ2-7; 7 nucleotides agree with TRBD1. CDR3 length: 15 residues. Losses at the gene ends were 4 bases for V and 2 bases for J; bases not matched to a gene: 8. Germline assignment: CDR1 MGHRA and CDR2 YSYEKL. CDR3 region: CASSLMTGSPYEQYF. CDR3 nucleotide sequence: TGCGCCAGCAGCCTTATGACAGGGTCCCCCTACGAGCAGTACTTC.

The chain recombines TRBV29-1 with TRBJ1-1; possibly TRBD1 for D (5 bases). The length of the CDR3 is 11 residues. The V end was cut by 7 bases, the J end by 2 bases, with 8 bases between. CDR1 and CDR2 (germline): SQVTM, ANQGSEA. The CDR3 spells CSGGDNTEAFF. Written as DNA, the CDR3 is TGCAGCGGAGGGGATAACACTGAAGCTTTCTTT.

The chain links TRBV30 to TRBJ2-7; D perhaps matches TRBD2 (6 bases). This CDR3 region has 13 residues. The ends were cut back, 2 bases at V and 5 bases at J, with 13 bases in the middle. From germline, CDR1 is GTSNPN and CDR2 SVGIG (reference sequence). The CDR3 nucleotides are TGTGCCTGGAGTTCGGGGGTTTACCACGAGCAGTACTTC. This sequence encodes CAWSSGVYHEQYF.

This chain uses TRBV5-1 with TRBJ1-1; D ambiguous. Germline CDR1 and CDR2: SGHRS and YFSETQ. There are 14 residues in the CDR3. The V end was cut by 5 bases, the J end by 5 bases, with 16 bases between. CDR3 residues: CASSQDGELTEAFF. The CDR3 nucleotides read TGCGCCAGCAGTCAGGACGGTGAGCTGACTGAAGCTTTCTTT.

V usage is TRBV27 and J usage is TRBJ2-2; tentative D call: TRBD1 (6 bases). Trimming pared 5 bases from V and 7 bases from J, leaving 14 bases between. CDR3 length: 14 amino acids. Looked up from germline, CDR1 is MNHEY and CDR2 is SMNVEV (reference sequence). The CDR3 loop reads CASSPPWGHGELFF. CDR3 nucleotide sequence: TGTGCCAGCAGTCCGCCCTGGGGGCACGGGGAGCTGTTTTTT.

The genes are TRBV5-1 and TRBJ2-3; 7 bases match TRBD1. The germline V gene encodes CDR1 SGHRS and CDR2 YFSETQ. Trimming took 4 bases from V and 0 from J; bases not matched to a gene: 5. The length of the CDR3 is 15 residues. DNA of the CDR3: TGCGCCAGCAGCGTGGGACAGCCTAGCACAGATACGCAGTATTTT. It encodes CASSVGQPSTDTQYF.

The V call is TRBV10-1, the J call TRBJ2-7; 8 positions match TRBD1. The V and J ends lost 4 bases and 3 bases, in that order; junction bases with no gene match: 11. The germline CDR1 and CDR2 sequences are WNHNN and SYGVQD (reference sequence). The CDR3 is made up of 16 amino acids. CDR3 bases: TGCGCCAGCAGTGGGGAAAACAGGGGGAAGAGCTACGAGCAGTACTTC. Its translation is CASSGENRGKSYEQYF.

This clone was seen just once. The V call is TRBV15, the J call TRBJ1-2; TRBD1 matches 8 bases. Germline CDR1 LNHNV, CDR2 YYDKDF (reference sequence). This CDR3 spans 14 amino acids. The trim removed 2 bases at V and 7 bases at J, leaving 6 bases unmatched. The CDR3 DNA reads as TGTGCCACCAGCAGATCAGGGGGCGGCGGTGGCTACACCTTC. Translating it yields CATSRSGGGGGYTF.

V gene TRBV15 combines with J gene TRBJ2-1; 10 nucleotides agree with TRBD1. Germline loops: CDR1 LNHNV, CDR2 YYDKDF (reference sequence). V trimming: 2 bases; J trimming: 2 bases; junction bases outside the gene matches: 3. The CDR3 spans 16 residues. The CDR3 sequence is CATSRLGQGAYNEQFF. DNA of the CDR3: TGTGCCACCAGCAGACTCGGACAGGGGGCCTACAATGAGCAGTTCTTC.

V is TRBV28 and J is TRBJ1-2; D is undetermined. The CDR3 sequence is 12 residues long. CDR1 is MDHEN, CDR2 SYDVKM, per germline. V lost 2 bases to trimming and J lost 2 bases, with 3 bases between them. Written as DNA, the CDR3 is TGTGCCAGCAGTTTACAGAACTATGGCTACACCTTC. Amino acid sequence: CASSLQNYGYTF.

The chain uses TRBV6-5 and TRBJ2-2; the D gene is possibly TRBD1 (6 bases). Looked up from germline, CDR1 is MNHEY and CDR2 is SVGAGI. Trimming shortened V by 6 bases and J by 1 base, and 12 bases separated the two germline ends. The CDR3 totals 15 residues. Here the CDR3 DNA reads TGTGCCAGCAGAATCGGACAGAAGAACACCGGGGAGCTGTTTTTT. Its translation: CASRIGQKNTGELFF.

The chain carries TRBV6-5 and TRBJ2-3; TRBD2 is a possible D gene (6 bases). V lost 10 bases and J 5 bases, leaving 10 bases between the germline ends. The CDR3 has 11 residues. Germline-derived CDR1 and CDR2 are MNHEY and SVGAGI. The CDR3 region has the DNA TGTGCCACCAGACTAGGAGATACGCAGTATTTT. It yields the protein CATRLGDTQYF.

The V gene is TRBV29-1, the J gene TRBJ1-2, with no clear D. This CDR3 has 12 residues. Trimming removed 7 bases from V and 5 bases from J, with 14 bases in between. Germline lookup yields CDR1 SQVTM and CDR2 ANQGSEA. The CDR3 loop is CSARGQRYGYTF. The CDR3 DNA follows: TGCAGCGCACGCGGGCAGCGATATGGCTACACCTTC.

This rearrangement joins TRBV12-5 to TRBJ1-2; D uncertain. The CDR3 extends over 13 amino acids. V was shortened by 2 bases and J by 8 bases, with 12 bases between the two germline ends. Germline V CDR1 and CDR2: LGHNT, FRNRAP. The CDR3 spells CASGLPGNFGYTF. The CDR3, as DNA: TGTGCTAGTGGTTTGCCGGGGAATTTCGGCTACACCTTC.

The chain's CDR3 is CASSPGQNTEAFF. DNA of the CDR3: TGTGCCAGCAGTCCGGGTCAGAACACTGAAGCTTTCTTT. This sequence joins TRBV6-2 or TRBV6-3 and TRBJ1-1, with D hard to call. The V end lost 5 bases, the J end lost 1 base, and 8 bases lay between the germline ends. CDR1 and CDR2 from the germline V gene are MNHEY and SVGEGT. This CDR3 region has 13 residues.

The rearrangement uses TRBV19 and TRBJ1-1, with TRBD1 as a possible D gene (6 bases). Germline loops: CDR1 LNHDA, CDR2 SQIVND (reference sequence). CDR3 length equals 15 residues. V was clipped by 1 base and J by 0 bases, with 9 bases between them. CDR3: CASSIVGAVNTEAFF. The CDR3 nucleotides read TGTGCCAGTAGTATAGTGGGGGCCGTGAACACTGAAGCTTTCTTT.

J is TRBJ2-7 and V is TRBV20-1; D unresolved. In germline, CDR1 is DFQATT, CDR2 SNEGSKA (reference sequence). Trimming took off 5 bases at V and 7 bases at J, with 12 bases between the two ends. The CDR3 is made up of 11 amino acids. The CDR3 loop reads CSAGGVGEQYF. The CDR3 DNA reads as TGCAGTGCTGGTGGGGTAGGGGAGCAGTACTTC.